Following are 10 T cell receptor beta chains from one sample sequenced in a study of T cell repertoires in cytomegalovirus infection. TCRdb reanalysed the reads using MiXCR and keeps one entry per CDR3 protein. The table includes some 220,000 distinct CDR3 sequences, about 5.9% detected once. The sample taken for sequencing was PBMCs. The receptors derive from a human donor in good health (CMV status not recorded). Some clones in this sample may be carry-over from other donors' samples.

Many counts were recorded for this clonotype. The CDR3 spells CASSYSRGGLNTGELFF. The CDR3 region has the DNA TGCGCCAGCAGCTATTCCCGCGGGGGGCTGAACACCGGGGAGCTGTTTTTT. This chain links TRBV5-1 with TRBJ2-2; 8 bases are shared with TRBD2. Germline CDR1 is SGHRS and CDR2 is YFSETQ. The ends lost 3 bases at V and 1 base at J; junction bases unmatched: 8. This CDR3 is 17 amino acids long.

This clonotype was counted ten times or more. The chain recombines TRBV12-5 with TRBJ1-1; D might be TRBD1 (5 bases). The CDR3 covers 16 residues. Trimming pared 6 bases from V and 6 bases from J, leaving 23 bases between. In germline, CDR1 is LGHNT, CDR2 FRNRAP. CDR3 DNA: TGTGCTAGTGGGTCCCCCGGGGGGTTTTTAAGGGCTGAAGCTTTCTTT. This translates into CASGSPGGFLRAEAFF.

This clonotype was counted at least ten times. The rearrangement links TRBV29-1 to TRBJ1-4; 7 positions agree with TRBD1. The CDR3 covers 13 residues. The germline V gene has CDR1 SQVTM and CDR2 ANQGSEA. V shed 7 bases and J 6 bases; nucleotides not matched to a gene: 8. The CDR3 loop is CSAKTGRDEKLFF. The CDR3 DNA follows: TGCAGCGCTAAGACAGGGAGGGATGAAAAACTGTTTTTT.

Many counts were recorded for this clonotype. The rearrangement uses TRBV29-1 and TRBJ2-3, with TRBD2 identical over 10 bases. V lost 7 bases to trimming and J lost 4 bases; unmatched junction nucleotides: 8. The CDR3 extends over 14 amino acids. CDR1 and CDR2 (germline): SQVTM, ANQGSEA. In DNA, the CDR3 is TGCAGCGCCCAGCGGGGGGGTAAGGCAGATACGCAGTATTTT. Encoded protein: CSAQRGGKADTQYF.

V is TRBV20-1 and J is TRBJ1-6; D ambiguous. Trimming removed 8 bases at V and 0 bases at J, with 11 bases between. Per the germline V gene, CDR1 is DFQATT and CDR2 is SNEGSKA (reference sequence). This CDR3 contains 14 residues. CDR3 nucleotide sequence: TGCAGTACCAGACGGATCTCCTATAATTCACCCCTCCACTTT. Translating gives CSTRRISYNSPLHF.

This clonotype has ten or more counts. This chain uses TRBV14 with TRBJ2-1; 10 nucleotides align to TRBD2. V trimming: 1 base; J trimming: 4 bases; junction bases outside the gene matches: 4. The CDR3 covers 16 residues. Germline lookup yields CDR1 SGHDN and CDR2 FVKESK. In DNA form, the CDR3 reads TGTGCCAGCAGCCAAGTAGCGGGGGGAATGTACAATGAGCAGTTCTTC. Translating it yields CASSQVAGGMYNEQFF.

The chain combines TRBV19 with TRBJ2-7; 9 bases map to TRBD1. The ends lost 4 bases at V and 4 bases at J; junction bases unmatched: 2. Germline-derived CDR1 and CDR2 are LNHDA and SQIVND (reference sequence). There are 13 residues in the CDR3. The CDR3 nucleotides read TGTGCCAGTAGTACTGGGACAGGGTACGAGCAGTACTTC. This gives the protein CASSTGTGYEQYF. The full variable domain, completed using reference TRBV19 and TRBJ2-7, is DGGITQSPKYLFRKEGQNVTLSCEQNLNHDAMYWYRQDPGQGLRLIYYSQIVNDFQKGDIAEGYSVSREKKESFPLTVTSAQKNPTAFYLCASSTGTGYEQYFGPGTRLTVT.

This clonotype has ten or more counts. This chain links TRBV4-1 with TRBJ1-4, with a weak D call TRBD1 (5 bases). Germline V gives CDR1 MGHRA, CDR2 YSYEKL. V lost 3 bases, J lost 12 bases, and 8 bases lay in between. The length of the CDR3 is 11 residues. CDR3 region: CASSHPGQLFF. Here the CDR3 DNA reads TGCGCCAGCAGCCACCCGGGACAACTGTTTTTT.

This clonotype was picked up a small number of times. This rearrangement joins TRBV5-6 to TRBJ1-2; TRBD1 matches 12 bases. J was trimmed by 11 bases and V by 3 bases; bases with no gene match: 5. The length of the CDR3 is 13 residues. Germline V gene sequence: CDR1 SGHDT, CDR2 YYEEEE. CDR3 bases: TGTGCCAGCAGCTCAGGGACAGGGGGCAGGTACACCTTC. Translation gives CASSSGTGGRYTF.

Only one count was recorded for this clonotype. CDR3 amino acids: CASSPWLIGTGGNNYGYTF. The CDR3 DNA follows: TGTGCCAGCTCACCATGGCTCATAGGGACAGGGGGCAACAACTATGGCTACACCTTC. The genes are TRBV18 and TRBJ1-2, with TRBD1 identical over 12 bases. CDR1 and CDR2 from the germline V gene are KGHSH and LQKENI. The CDR3 totals 19 residues. V lost 2 bases and J lost 2; bases outside the gene matches: 12.